This T cell receptor (beta chain) was identified in a study of T cell responses to AZD1222 COVID-19 vaccine. Germline CDR1 and CDR2: MNHNS and SASEGT. This CDR3 has 14 residues. Between the trimmed V and J ends, which lost 3 bases and 8 bases, there was a span of 13 bases. Second-dose intervals near 4 or 12 weeks were combined. The data were produced by immunoSEQ multiplex PCR, yet TCRdb's version contains in-frame clones alone and is incomplete. The table has under 150,000 clones, approximately 91% seen once. The chain links TRBV6-1 to TRBJ1-4; possible D gene TRBD1, 5 bases. The sequences come from peripheral blood, collected 28 days after the second AZD1222 dose. This TCR came from an adult who received the AZD1222 COVID-19 vaccine. CDR3 residues: CASSEAREKEKLFF. The CDR3 region has the DNA TGTGCCAGCAGTGAGGCCAGGGAAAAGGAAAAACTGTTTTTT.